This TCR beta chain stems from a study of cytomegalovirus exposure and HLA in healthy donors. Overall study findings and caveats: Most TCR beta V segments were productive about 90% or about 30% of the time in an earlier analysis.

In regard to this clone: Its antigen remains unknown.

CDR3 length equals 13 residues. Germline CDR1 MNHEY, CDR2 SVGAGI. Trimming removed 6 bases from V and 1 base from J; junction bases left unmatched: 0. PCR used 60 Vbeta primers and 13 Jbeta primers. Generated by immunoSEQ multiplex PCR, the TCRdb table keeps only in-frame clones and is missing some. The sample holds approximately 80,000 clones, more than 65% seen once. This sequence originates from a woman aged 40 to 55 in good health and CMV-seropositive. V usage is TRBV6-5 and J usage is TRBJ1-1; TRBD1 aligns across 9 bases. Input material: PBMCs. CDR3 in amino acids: CASRDRGNTEAFF. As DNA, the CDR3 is TGTGCCAGCAGGGACAGGGGGAACACTGAAGCTTTCTTT.